This T cell receptor (beta chain) was captured in a study of OX40 agonist ivuxolimab in advanced cancers. Study-level background: Ivuxolimab was a fully human IgG2 agonistic monoclonal antibody targeting the costimulatory receptor OX40 (CD134). Intravenous ivuxolimab was administered to patients every 2 weeks at six dose levels: 0.01, 0.1, 0.3, 1.5, 3 and 10 mg/kg. Among the roughly 54 dose-escalation patients, 19 had hepatocellular carcinoma, approximately 15 melanoma, 9 renal cell carcinoma and 9 head and neck cancer. A male proportion of 82.7% and a mean age of around 60 years, ranging from about 23 to 79, were recorded for the dose-escalation cohort. Patients were allowed to have had prior anti-PD-1, anti-PD-L1 or anti-CTLA-4 therapy, and approximately 40% of the dose-escalation patients had been treated with checkpoint inhibitors. Partial responses were achieved by three dose-escalation patients, of whom one had hepatocellular carcinoma and two had cutaneous melanoma. Peripheral TCRbeta sequencing was intended to test whether TCR sequence diversity was altered and clonal T-cell expansion was caused by ivuxolimab. The paper describes the monotherapy dose-escalation part (N ≈ 52 patients) of the phase I trial of ivuxolimab. Results the study describes overall, beyond this receptor: In the 0.1-3.0 mg/kg groups, partial responders were among the patients with the lowest normalized peripheral clonal expansion, particularly in CD8+ T cells. At doses of 0.1 to 3.0 mg/kg, clonal expansion of both CD4+ and CD8+ blood T cells was observed from baseline to week 6. Low levels of normalized T-cell clonal expansion were also seen in some nonresponding patients. The antigen specificity of the clonally expanded peripheral T cells was not determined. After ivuxolimab, more expanded clones were found on average in CD8+ T cells than in CD4+ T cells.

This clone appeared a few times. Its antigen is currently not known. No base qualities exist here, and no much larger clone lies one base off it. Trimmed from V: 0 bases; trimmed from J: 12 bases; junction bases lacking a gene match: 5. Counted from cysteine to phenylalanine, this CDR3 has 13 amino acids. CDR3 DNA is the only sequence kept; it has 39 bases, read in frame from the first base. CDR1 and CDR2 were assigned from the germline V gene as SGHDT and YYEEEE. Genomic DNA was isolated from the sorted cells so that the TCRbeta CDR3 region could be sequenced. The immunoSEQ Assay was used for sequencing of TCRbeta CDR3 regions. TCRdb limited this immuneACCESS table to in-frame rearrangements with V and J called. A share of clones is missing; checked studies link under half to unresolved V genes, and the rest is unexplained. Recorded for this sample are about 40,000 clones; about 88% of them occurred a single time. Approximately 12% of the sample is in the top ten clones.

The trial excluded patients who had a history of autoimmune disease or were on systemic immunosuppression. Peripheral blood for TCR sequencing was collected from all dose cohorts at baseline, on cycle 4 day 1, and on cycle 7 day 1. Samples were obtained from an open-label, multicenter, first-in-human phase I dose-escalation trial of ivuxolimab. Adults with locally advanced or metastatic melanoma, renal cell, hepatocellular, or head and neck squamous cell carcinoma were enrolled in the trial. Before TCR sequencing, CD4+ T cells and CD8+ T cells from peripheral blood were sorted into separate populations.

This receptor was identified in an adult with an advanced solid tumor such as melanoma, head and neck, liver or kidney cancer. The chain is made from TRBV5-6 and TRBJ2-4; TRBD2 aligns with 8 central bases. The sequenced sample was CD4+ or CD8+ T cells sorted from blood, obtained in a trial of the OX40 agonist ivuxolimab. The CDR3: CASSLVLAESQYF. The bases read TGTGCCAGCAGCTTGGTACTAGCGGAAAGTCAGTACTTC.